This note documents a single T cell receptor (beta chain) sequence. The CDR3 is 12 amino acids. V lost 9 bases, J lost 5 bases, and 3 bases stayed unmatched. Germline CDR1 WNHNN, CDR2 SYGVQD (reference sequence). These data come from a study of shared clonotypes between healthy human individuals. The data were produced by immunoSEQ multiplex PCR, yet TCRdb's version contains in-frame clones alone and is incomplete. The sample has about 1,500,000 clones; around 97% are singletons. This receptor was obtained from a man aged 30-40 years in good health. The sample taken for sequencing was naive CD4+ T cells sorted from blood. As to subset: CD45RA+ positively selected. V is TRBV10-1 and J is TRBJ1-1; TRBD1 matches 10 bases. DNA for the CDR3: TGCGCCAGGGGGACAGGGGCGACTGAAGCTTTCTTT. This encodes CARGTGATEAFF.